This TCR beta chain was observed in a study of post-analysis software for immune sequencing data. Points on this clonotype: Its antigen is unidentified.

Whole-study findings and limits: Several TRBV segments were more frequent in patients than controls; TRBV5-6, TRBV5-1 and TRBV20-1 belonged to this group. Among multiple sclerosis patients, normalized Chao1 diversity was significantly below that of controls.

cDNA libraries of TCR beta carried unique molecular identifiers. TCRdb independently ran MiXCR on the PCR reads; one entry per CDR3 protein. The profile shows about 380,000 distinct CDR3 sequences, about a third of them singletons. Trimming pared 0 bases from V and 4 bases from J, leaving 11 bases between. The germline gives CDR1 SGHDT, CDR2 YYEEEE. The CDR3 contains 14 residues. The sequence was obtained from a girl between 10 and 17 years old with multiple sclerosis. The rearrangement uses TRBV5-6 and TRBJ2-7; a possible D gene is TRBD1 (6 bases). Sequencing was performed on blood. The CDR3 loop reads CASSLGQALYEQYF. For the CDR3, the DNA is TGTGCCAGCAGCTTGGGACAGGCCCTTTACGAGCAGTACTTC.